Listed below are T cell receptor beta chains from one sample, sequenced in a study of long-term antiretroviral therapy in people with HIV. Assay: immunoSEQ multiplex PCR; the TCRdb copy retains only in-frame clones and omits some. The sample has tens of thousands of clones, roughly 84% seen once. The source material was unsorted PBMCs, sampled 4.3 years after starting antiretroviral therapy. These receptors were obtained from a man aged 25 to 40 with HIV. Both conserved end residues are part of each CDR3. The D gene is left open where the match is weak. Rows may omit the clone size; those that give it use once, few, many or a size class.

TGTGCCACTGGGACTAGCGGGAGGGGCGAGCAGTTCTTC	CATGTSGRGEQFF	TRBV2	TRBJ2-1	TRBD2	once
TGTGCCAGCAGCTTGGCCTCGGACGGGAACTATGGCTACACCTTC	CASSLASDGNYGYTF	TRBV5-6	TRBJ1-2	NA	few
TGTGCCAGCAGCTTAGAGGAGGTCGGGGCGCCTGGCTACACCTTC	CASSLEEVGAPGYTF	TRBV7-9	TRBJ1-2	NA	NA
TGTGCCAGCAGGGACACTAGCGGGAGGCTCTATGAGCAGTTCTTC	CASRDTSGRLYEQFF	TRBV2	TRBJ2-1	TRBD2	NA
TGCGCCAGCAGACCTACCGGACAGGGGGCTAGTGGCTACACCTTC	CASRPTGQGASGYTF	TRBV4-1	TRBJ1-2	TRBD1	few
TGTGCGGGGGGTACCGGGACTTCTGGAAACACCATATATTTT	CAGGTGTSGNTIYF	TRBV30	TRBJ1-3	NA	NA
TGTGCCAGTAGTATTCGTCGAGGAGTTGGAAACACCATATATTTT	CASSIRRGVGNTIYF	TRBV19	TRBJ1-3	NA	NA
TGTGCCAGCTCACCTACGGCCTACGAGCAGTACTTC	CASSPTAYEQYF	TRBV18	TRBJ2-7	NA	NA
TGTGCCAGCAGCTTAAGGGCAGGGGGCCGGGCTGGCTACACCTTC	CASSLRAGGRAGYTF	TRBV7-3	TRBJ1-2	TRBD1	NA
TGTGCCAGCAGCCAAGACCCCTCGATCCTTAGCGGGAGCTTCTTCAATGAGCAGTTCTTC	CASSQDPSILSGSFFNEQFF	TRBV4-2	TRBJ2-1	TRBD2	NA
TGCGCCAGCAGCTTGGGAGGGCATAGGGAGCAGTTCTTC	CASSLGGHREQFF	TRBV5-1	TRBJ2-1	NA	NA
TGTGCCAGCAGTAGTTGGTCGCAAAACACCATATATTTT	CASSSWSQNTIYF	TRBV27	TRBJ1-3	NA	NA
TGTGCCAGCAGTGAGGACAGGACCTATCAGCCCCAGCATTTT	CASSEDRTYQPQHF	TRBV6-5	TRBJ1-5	TRBD1	NA
TGTGCCAGCAGCCCGGGACTCGAGCAGTACTTC	CASSPGLEQYF	TRBV6-6	TRBJ2-7	NA	once
TGTGCCAGCAGTCCGCCGGGACAGGGGGCCGATACGCAGTATTTT	CASSPPGQGADTQYF	TRBV6-6	TRBJ2-3	TRBD1	NA
TGCGCCAGCAGCCAATATAGCGGGGGGGCATACGAGCAGTACTTC	CASSQYSGGAYEQYF	TRBV4-1	TRBJ2-7	TRBD2	NA
TGCAGCGTTGAAGACCTGGACAGGGGCTACGAGCAGTACTTC	CSVEDLDRGYEQYF	TRBV29-1	TRBJ2-7	TRBD1	once
TGTGCCAGCAGCTTGGTCCCGGGGAGCCCCTACTACAATGAGCAGTTCTTC	CASSLVPGSPYYNEQFF	TRBV5-5	TRBJ2-1	NA	NA
TGTGCCAGCAGGGCCGGGACTAGCGGCAACAATGAGCAGTTCTTC	CASRAGTSGNNEQFF	TRBV6-6	TRBJ2-1	TRBD2	NA
TGTGCCAGCAGTCCACACGTACCCCGAGGGTCCTACGAGCAGTACTTC	CASSPHVPRGSYEQYF	TRBV28	TRBJ2-7	NA	NA
TGTGCCAGCAGTGTACAGGGAAGGAAGGATGAAAAACTGTTTTTT	CASSVQGRKDEKLFF	TRBV2	TRBJ1-4	NA	NA
TGTGCCAGCAGCTTGTGGACGGGATCGGGGGGCTACACCTTC	CASSLWTGSGGYTF	TRBV7-2	TRBJ1-2	NA	NA
TGTGCCAGCAGCGCTCGGCTCGAGCAGTTCTTC	CASSARLEQFF	TRBV7-9	TRBJ2-1	NA	NA
TGTGCCAGTAGTAGGACTAGCGGGAGGGCCCTCGAGACAGATACGCAGTATTTT	CASSRTSGRALETDTQYF	TRBV19	TRBJ2-3	TRBD2	NA
TGTGCCAGCAGTTGGACAGGAGGAACGGATGGCTACACCTTC	CASSWTGGTDGYTF	TRBV28	TRBJ1-2	TRBD1	NA
TGTGCCAGCAGTCCAAACAGGGGGCGAGATGGCTACACCTTC	CASSPNRGRDGYTF	TRBV6-1	TRBJ1-2	TRBD1	NA
TGTGCCAGCAGCCGACAGGGAGAGGGCTACACCTTC	CASSRQGEGYTF	TRBV6-1	TRBJ1-2	TRBD1	NA
TGCGCCAGCCTACCCGGAGGGAGCACAGATACGCAGTATTTT	CASLPGGSTDTQYF	TRBV10-2	TRBJ2-3	NA	NA
TGTGCCAGCTCGCAGGGCTCCGGGGAGCTGTTTTTT	CASSQGSGELFF	TRBV18	TRBJ2-2	NA	NA
TGTGCCAGCAACGGACAGGGGCCCCATCAGCCCCAGCATTTT	CASNGQGPHQPQHF	TRBV6-1	TRBJ1-5	TRBD1	NA
TGTGCCATCAGTGAGCCTAGCGTGGAGTCTCGGGATACGCAGTATTTT	CAISEPSVESRDTQYF	TRBV10-3	TRBJ2-3	NA	NA
TGTGCCAGCAGTGAGCGGGGGGCGTCAGATACGCAGTATTTT	CASSERGASDTQYF	TRBV6-4	TRBJ2-3	TRBD2	NA
TGTGCCAGCAGTTTAGAGGGGGTAACCGGGGAGCTGTTTTTT	CASSLEGVTGELFF	TRBV27	TRBJ2-2	NA	once
TGTGCCAGCAGCTACCGGACTAGCGGGGGTCAGCAGTTCTTC	CASSYRTSGGQQFF	TRBV7-2	TRBJ2-1	TRBD2	NA
TGTGCCAGCAGTGAAGTGGCAGCGTGGCAGTACTTC	CASSEVAAWQYF	TRBV6-1	TRBJ2-7	NA	NA
TGTGCCAGCAGCTTTCACACAGATACGCAGTATTTT	CASSFHTDTQYF	TRBV7-2	TRBJ2-3	NA	NA
TGCGCCAGCCACCTAACAGGGGCTTCCTACAATGAGCAGTTCTTC	CASHLTGASYNEQFF	TRBV10-2	TRBJ2-1	TRBD1	NA
TGTGCCAGTAGTCGGGACGGAACCTACGAGCAGTACTTC	CASSRDGTYEQYF	TRBV19	TRBJ2-7	NA	NA
TGTGCCAGCAGCGTAGAGACAGGATCAAACTATGGCTACACCTTC	CASSVETGSNYGYTF	TRBV9	TRBJ1-2	NA	NA
TGTGCCTTTACTACCGGGGGCCACGAGCAGTACTTC	CAFTTGGHEQYF	TRBV30	TRBJ2-7	NA	NA
TGTGCCAGCAGCCGACTAGCGGGAGGCAATGAGCAGTTCTTC	CASSRLAGGNEQFF	TRBV11-2	TRBJ2-1	TRBD2	NA
TGTGCCAGCAGTGGACCCGGGACAGGGCCCTACGAGCAGTACTTC	CASSGPGTGPYEQYF	TRBV6-1	TRBJ2-7	TRBD1	NA
TGTGCCAGCAGCCCCCGACTAGCGGGAGGGGAGGAGCAGTACTTC	CASSPRLAGGEEQYF	TRBV9	TRBJ2-7	TRBD2	NA
TGTGCCAGCAGCTTGGAGGGGGAAACCTACGAGCAGTACTTC	CASSLEGETYEQYF	TRBV5-4	TRBJ2-7	NA	NA
TGTGCCAGCTCACCACGGGACAGGGGACTCTACGAGCAGTACTTC	CASSPRDRGLYEQYF	TRBV18	TRBJ2-7	TRBD1	NA
TGTGCCATCAGTGATCCGACTAGGAGCGAGCAGTACTTC	CAISDPTRSEQYF	TRBV10-3	TRBJ2-7	NA	NA
TGTGCCTGGAGTCCGGGACAGGCCTACGAGCAGTACTTC	CAWSPGQAYEQYF	TRBV30	TRBJ2-7	TRBD1	NA
TGTGCCAGCAGTTCGACCTGGGATACGCAGTATTTT	CASSSTWDTQYF	TRBV27	TRBJ2-3	NA	NA
TGTGCCAGCAGCTCTTTCGGGGGCGACTCCTACAATGAGCAGTTCTTC	CASSSFGGDSYNEQFF	TRBV13	TRBJ2-1	NA	NA
TGTGCCTGGAGAAACGGGAGGGCGGGGGGCAATCAGCCCCAGCATTTT	CAWRNGRAGGNQPQHF	TRBV30	TRBJ1-5	NA	NA
TGTGCCTGGAGTAAGGCAGGGATGTACGAGCAGTACTTC	CAWSKAGMYEQYF	TRBV30	TRBJ2-7	NA	NA
TGTGCCTGGAGTGTTGGGTATGGCGAGCAGTACTTC	CAWSVGYGEQYF	TRBV30	TRBJ2-7	NA	NA
TGTGCCAGCAGCTTAACGGCGCAAGGACCCGGAGAGCTGTTTTTT	CASSLTAQGPGELFF	TRBV7-9	TRBJ2-2	NA	NA
TGTGCCAGCTCGGACCTCATGAACACTGAAGCTTTCTTT	CASSDLMNTEAFF	TRBV7-3	TRBJ1-1	NA	few
TGTGCCAGCAGCAGGACAGGGTACGGGGCCAACGTCCTGACTTTC	CASSRTGYGANVLTF	TRBV6-5	TRBJ2-6	TRBD1	NA